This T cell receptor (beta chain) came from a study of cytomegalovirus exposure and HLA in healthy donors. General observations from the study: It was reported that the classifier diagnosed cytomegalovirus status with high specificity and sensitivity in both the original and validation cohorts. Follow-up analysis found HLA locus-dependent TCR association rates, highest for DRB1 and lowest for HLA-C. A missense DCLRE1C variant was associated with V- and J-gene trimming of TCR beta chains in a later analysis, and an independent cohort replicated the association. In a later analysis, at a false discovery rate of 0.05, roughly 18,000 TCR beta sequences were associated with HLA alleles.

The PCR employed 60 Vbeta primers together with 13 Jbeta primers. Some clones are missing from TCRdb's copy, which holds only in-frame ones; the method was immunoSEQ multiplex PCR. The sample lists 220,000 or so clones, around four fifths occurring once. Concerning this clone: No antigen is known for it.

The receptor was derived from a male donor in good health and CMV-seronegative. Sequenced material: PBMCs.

CDR3: CASSLTGAPSEQYF. The CDR3 DNA sequence: TGCGCCAGCAGCTTGACAGGGGCCCCCAGTGAGCAGTACTTC. V usage is TRBV5-1 and J usage is TRBJ2-7; 7 bases are a match to TRBD1. The CDR3 runs to 14 residues. Germline lookup yields CDR1 SGHRS and CDR2 YFSETQ. V lost 1 base to trimming and J lost 7 bases; unmatched junction nucleotides: 8. Full variable domain (missing parts from reference TRBV5-1 and TRBJ2-7): KAGVTQTPRYLIKTRGQQVTLSCSPISGHRSVSWYQQTPGQGLQFLFEYFSETQRNKGNFPGRFSGRQFSNSRSEMNVSTLELGDSALYLCASSLTGAPSEQYFGPGTRLTVT.